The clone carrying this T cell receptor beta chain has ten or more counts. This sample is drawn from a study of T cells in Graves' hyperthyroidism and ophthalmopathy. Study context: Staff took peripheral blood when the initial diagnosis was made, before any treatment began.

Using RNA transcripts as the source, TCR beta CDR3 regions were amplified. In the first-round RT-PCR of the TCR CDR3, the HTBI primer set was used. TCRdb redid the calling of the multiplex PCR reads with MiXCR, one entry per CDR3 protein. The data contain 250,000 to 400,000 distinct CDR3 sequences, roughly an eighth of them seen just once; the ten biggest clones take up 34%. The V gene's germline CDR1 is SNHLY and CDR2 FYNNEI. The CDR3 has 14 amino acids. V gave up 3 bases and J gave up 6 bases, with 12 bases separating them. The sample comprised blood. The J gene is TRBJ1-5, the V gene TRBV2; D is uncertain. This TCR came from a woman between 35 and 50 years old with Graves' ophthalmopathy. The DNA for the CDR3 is TGTGCCAGCAGTGATGATGGCGCCCTTCAGCCCCAGCATTTT. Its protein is CASSDDGALQPQHF.